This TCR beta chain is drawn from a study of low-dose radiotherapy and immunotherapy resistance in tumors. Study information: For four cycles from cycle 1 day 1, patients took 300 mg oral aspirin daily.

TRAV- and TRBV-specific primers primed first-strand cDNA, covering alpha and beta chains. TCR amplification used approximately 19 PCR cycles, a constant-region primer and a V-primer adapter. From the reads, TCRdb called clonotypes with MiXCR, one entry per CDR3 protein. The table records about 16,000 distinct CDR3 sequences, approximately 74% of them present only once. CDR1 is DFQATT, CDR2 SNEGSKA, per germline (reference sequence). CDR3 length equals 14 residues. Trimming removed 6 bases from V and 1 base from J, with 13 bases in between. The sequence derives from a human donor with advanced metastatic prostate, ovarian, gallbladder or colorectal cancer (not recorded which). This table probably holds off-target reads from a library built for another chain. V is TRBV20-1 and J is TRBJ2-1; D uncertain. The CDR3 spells CSAPRDASYNEQFF. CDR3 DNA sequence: TGCAGTGCCCCTCGCGATGCATCCTACAATGAGCAGTTCTTC.